This T cell receptor beta chain was recorded in a study of technical replicates of blood from several donors. V shed 0 bases, J shed 0 bases, and the junction held 2 bases outside the gene matches. CDR1 is SGHRS and CDR2 is YFSETQ in the germline V gene. The length of the CDR3 is 16 residues. The method was immunoSEQ multiplex PCR; TCRdb's version includes in-frame clones alone and lacks a portion of them. The table shows tens of thousands of clones, with 95% occurring only once. The sequencing input was T cells isolated from PBMCs. The chain is built from TRBV5-1 and TRBJ1-3, with 8 positions matching TRBD1. The receptor's source is a human donor in good health. Written as DNA, the CDR3 is TGCGCCAGCAGCTTGGGAACAGGGGGCTCTGGAAACACCATATATTTT. It encodes CASSLGTGGSGNTIYF.